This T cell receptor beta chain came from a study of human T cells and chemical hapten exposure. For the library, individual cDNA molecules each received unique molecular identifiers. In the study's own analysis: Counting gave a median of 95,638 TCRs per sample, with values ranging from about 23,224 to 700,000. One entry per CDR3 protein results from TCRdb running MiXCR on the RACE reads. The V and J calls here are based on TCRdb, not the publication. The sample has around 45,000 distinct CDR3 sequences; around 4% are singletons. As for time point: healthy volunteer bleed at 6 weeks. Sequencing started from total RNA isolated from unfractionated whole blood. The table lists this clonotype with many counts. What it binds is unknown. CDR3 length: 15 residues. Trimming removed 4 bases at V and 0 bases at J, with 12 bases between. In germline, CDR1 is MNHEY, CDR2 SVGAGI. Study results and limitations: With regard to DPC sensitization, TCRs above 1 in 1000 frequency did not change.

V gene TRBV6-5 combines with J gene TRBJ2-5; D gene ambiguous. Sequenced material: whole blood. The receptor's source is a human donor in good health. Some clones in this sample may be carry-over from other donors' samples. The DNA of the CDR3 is TGTGCCAGCAGTTTAGGCGCGGCTTACCAAGAGACCCAGTACTTC. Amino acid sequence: CASSLGAAYQETQYF.